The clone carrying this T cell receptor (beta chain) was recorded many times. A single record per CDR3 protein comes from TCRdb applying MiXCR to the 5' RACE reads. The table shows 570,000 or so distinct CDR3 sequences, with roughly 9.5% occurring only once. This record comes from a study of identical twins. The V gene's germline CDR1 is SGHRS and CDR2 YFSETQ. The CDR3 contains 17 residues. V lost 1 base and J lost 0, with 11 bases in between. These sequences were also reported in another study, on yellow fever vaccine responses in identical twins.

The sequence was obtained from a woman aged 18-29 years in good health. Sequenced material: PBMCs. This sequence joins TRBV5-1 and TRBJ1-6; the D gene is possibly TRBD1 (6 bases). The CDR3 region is CASSLSGAGSYNSPLHF. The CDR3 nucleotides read TGCGCCAGCAGCTTGTCGGGGGCGGGCTCCTATAATTCACCCCTCCACTTT.